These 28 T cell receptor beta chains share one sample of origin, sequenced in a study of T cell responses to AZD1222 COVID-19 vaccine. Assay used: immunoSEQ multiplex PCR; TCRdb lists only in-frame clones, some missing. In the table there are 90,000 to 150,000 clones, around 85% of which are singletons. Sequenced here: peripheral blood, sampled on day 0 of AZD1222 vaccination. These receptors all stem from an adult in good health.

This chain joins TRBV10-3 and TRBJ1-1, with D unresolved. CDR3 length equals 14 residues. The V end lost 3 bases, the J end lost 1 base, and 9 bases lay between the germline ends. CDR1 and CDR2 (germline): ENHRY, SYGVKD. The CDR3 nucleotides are TGTGCCATCAGTGACCTTCGGAGGAACACTGAAGCTTTCTTT. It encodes CAISDLRRNTEAFF.

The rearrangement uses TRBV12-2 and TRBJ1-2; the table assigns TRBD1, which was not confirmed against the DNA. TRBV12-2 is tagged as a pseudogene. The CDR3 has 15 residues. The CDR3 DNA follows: TGTGCAAGTCGCTTATACCTCAGGGCGGACTATGGCTACACCTTC. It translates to CASRLYLRADYGYTF.

This CDR3 is CASSLAGIGRLSGNTIYF. The DNA for the CDR3 is TGTGCCAGCAGCTTGGCCGGGATAGGACGGCTCTCTGGAAACACCATATATTTT. The chain carries TRBV5-5 and TRBJ1-3; D remains unclear. Between the trimmed V and J ends, which lost 0 bases and 0 bases, there was a span of 16 bases. The CDR3 spans 18 residues. In germline, CDR1 is SGHKS, CDR2 YYEKEE (reference sequence).

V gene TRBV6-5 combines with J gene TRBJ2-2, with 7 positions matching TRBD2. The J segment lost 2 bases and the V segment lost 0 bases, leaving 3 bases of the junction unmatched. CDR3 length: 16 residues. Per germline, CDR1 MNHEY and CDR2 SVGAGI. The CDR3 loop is CASSYSGGGNTGELFF. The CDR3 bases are TGTGCCAGCAGTTACTCCGGCGGGGGAAACACCGGGGAGCTGTTTTTT.

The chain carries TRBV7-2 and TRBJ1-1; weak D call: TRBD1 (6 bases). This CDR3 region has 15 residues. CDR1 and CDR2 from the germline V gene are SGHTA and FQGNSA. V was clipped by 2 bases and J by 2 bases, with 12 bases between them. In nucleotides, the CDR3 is TGTGCCAGCAGCTTATCAGGACAGAGTAACACTGAAGCTTTCTTT. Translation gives CASSLSGQSNTEAFF.

The CDR3 here is CASSQERHGGNEQFF. The CDR3 DNA reads TGTGCCAGCAGCCAAGAACGTCATGGGGGTAATGAGCAGTTCTTC. This chain uses TRBV4-2 with TRBJ2-1; D might be TRBD1 or TRBD2, each matching 5 bases. CDR1 and CDR2 (germline): LGHNA, YNFKEQ. V lost 0 bases and J 7 bases, leaving 13 bases between the germline ends. The CDR3 sequence is 15 residues long.

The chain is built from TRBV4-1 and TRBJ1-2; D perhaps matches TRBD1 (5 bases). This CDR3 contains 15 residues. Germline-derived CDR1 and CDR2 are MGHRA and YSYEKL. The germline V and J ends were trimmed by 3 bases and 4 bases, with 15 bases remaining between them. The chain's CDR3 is CASSHPLRDGYGYTF. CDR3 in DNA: TGCGCCAGCAGCCACCCCCTGCGGGACGGCTATGGCTACACCTTC.

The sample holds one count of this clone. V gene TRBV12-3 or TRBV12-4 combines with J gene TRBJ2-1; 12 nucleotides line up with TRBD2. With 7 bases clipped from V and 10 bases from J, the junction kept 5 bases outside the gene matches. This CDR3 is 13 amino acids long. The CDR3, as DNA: TGTGCCAGCATGCTAGCGGGGGGGCTCGAGCAGTTCTTC. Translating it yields CASMLAGGLEQFF.

CDR3 coding DNA: TGTGCCAGCAGCTTAGGGCCCATGAACACTGAAGCTTTCTTT. This codes for CASSLGPMNTEAFF. The rearrangement uses TRBV5-5 and TRBJ1-1; D gene unclear. Germline V gene sequence: CDR1 SGHKS, CDR2 YYEKEE (reference sequence). The length of the CDR3 is 14 residues. Trimming stripped 2 bases from V and 0 bases from J, with 8 bases between.

CDR3 loop: CASSQDGYQPQHF. CDR3 in DNA: TGTGCCAGCAGCCAAGACGGATATCAGCCCCAGCATTTT. The chain links TRBV3-1 (or the pseudogene TRBV3-2) to TRBJ1-5; D is unclear. The CDR3 runs to 13 residues. Per germline, CDR1 LGHDT and CDR2 YNNKEL (reference sequence). V lost 0 bases and J lost 5, with 5 bases in between.

CDR3 loop: CASSLGIATSGNTIYF. CDR3 DNA sequence: TGTGCCAGCAGCTTGGGTATAGCAACCTCTGGAAACACCATATATTTT. This rearrangement joins TRBV5-6 to TRBJ1-3, with no clear D. Germline V gene data show CDR1 as SGHDT and CDR2 as YYEEEE. The CDR3 has 16 residues. V gave up 0 bases and J gave up 0 bases, with 10 bases separating them.

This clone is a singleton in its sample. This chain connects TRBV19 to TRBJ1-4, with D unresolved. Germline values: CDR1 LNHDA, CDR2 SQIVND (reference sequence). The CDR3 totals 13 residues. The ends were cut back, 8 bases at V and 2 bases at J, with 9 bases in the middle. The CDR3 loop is CASAGRTNEKLFF. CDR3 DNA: TGTGCCAGTGCAGGACGGACTAATGAAAAACTGTTTTTT. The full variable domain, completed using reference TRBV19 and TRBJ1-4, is DGGITQSPKYLFRKEGQNVTLSCEQNLNHDAMYWYRQDPGQGLRLIYYSQIVNDFQKGDIAEGYSVSREKKESFPLTVTSAQKNPTAFYLCASAGRTNEKLFFGSGTQLSVL.

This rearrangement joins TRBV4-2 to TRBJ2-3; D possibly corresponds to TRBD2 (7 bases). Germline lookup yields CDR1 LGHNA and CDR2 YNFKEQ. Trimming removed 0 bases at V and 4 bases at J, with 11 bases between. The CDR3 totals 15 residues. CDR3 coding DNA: TGTGCCAGCAGCCAAGAACAGGGAGGGCCAGATACGCAGTATTTT. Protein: CASSQEQGGPDTQYF.

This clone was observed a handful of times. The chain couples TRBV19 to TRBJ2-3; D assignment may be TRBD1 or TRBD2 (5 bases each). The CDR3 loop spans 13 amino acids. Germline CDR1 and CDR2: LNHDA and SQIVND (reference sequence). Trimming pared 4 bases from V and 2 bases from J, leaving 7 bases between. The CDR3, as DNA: TGTGCCAGTAGTAGGGACCCCACAGATACGCAGTATTTT. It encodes CASSRDPTDTQYF.

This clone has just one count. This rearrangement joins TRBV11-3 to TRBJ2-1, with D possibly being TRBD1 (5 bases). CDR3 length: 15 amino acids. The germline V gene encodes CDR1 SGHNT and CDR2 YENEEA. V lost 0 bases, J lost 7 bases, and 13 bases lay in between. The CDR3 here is CASSLEEWGRNEQFF. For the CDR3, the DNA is TGTGCCAGCAGCTTAGAGGAGTGGGGCAGGAATGAGCAGTTCTTC.

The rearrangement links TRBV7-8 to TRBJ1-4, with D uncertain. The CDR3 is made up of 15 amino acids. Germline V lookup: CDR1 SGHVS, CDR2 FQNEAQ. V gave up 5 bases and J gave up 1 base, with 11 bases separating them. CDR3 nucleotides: TGTGCCAGCAGCGTGTCAACGGGAACTAATGAAAAACTGTTTTTT. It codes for CASSVSTGTNEKLFF.

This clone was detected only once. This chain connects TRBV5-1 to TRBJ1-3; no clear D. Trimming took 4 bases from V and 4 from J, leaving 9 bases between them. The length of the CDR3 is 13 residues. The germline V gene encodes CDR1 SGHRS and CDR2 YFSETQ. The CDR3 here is CASSVESGNTIYF. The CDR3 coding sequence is TGCGCCAGCAGCGTGGAAAGCGGAAACACCATATATTTT.

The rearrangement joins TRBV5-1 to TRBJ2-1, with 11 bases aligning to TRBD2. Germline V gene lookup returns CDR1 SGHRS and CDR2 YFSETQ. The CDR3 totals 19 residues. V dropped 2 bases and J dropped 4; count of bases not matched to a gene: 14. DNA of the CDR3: TGCGCCAGCAGCTTCCAGGAGACTAGCGGGGTTACCATTTACAATGAGCAGTTCTTC. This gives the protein CASSFQETSGVTIYNEQFF.

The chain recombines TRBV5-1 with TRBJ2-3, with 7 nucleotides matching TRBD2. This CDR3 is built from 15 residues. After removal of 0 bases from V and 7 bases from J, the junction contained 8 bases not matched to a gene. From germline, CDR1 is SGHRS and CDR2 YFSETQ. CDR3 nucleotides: TGCGCCAGCAGCTTGGAGCCCCAGCGGGAAAATACGCAGTATTTT. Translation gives CASSLEPQRENTQYF.

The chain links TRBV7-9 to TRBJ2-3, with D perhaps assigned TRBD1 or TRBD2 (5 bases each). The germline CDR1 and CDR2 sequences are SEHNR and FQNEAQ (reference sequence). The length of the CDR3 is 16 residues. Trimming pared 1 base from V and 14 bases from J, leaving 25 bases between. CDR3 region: CASSLESVGAPYWVYF. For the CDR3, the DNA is TGTGCCAGCAGCTTAGAGTCCGTCGGGGCCCCCTATTGGGTGTATTTT.

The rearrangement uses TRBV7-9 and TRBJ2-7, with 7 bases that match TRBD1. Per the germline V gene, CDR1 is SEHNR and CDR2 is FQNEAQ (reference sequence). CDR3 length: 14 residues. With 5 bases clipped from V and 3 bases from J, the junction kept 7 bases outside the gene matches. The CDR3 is CASSLGQRNYEQYF. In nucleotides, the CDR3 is TGTGCCAGCAGCCTGGGACAGCGAAACTACGAGCAGTACTTC.

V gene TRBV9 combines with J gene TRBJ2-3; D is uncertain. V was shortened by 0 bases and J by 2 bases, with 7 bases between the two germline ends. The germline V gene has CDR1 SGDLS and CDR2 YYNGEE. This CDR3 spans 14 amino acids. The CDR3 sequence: CASSVARSTDTQYF. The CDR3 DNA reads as TGTGCCAGCAGCGTAGCTAGGTCCACAGATACGCAGTATTTT.

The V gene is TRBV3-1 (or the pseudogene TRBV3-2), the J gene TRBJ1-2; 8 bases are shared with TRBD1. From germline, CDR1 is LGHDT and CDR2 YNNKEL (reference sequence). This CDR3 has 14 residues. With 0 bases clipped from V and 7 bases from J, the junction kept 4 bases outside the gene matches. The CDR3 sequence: CASSQDNRGFGYTF. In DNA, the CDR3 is TGTGCCAGCAGCCAAGATAACAGGGGGTTTGGCTACACCTTC.

The CDR3 DNA reads TGTGCCAGTAGCCCAATACCCTTTTGGGAAACTGAAGCTTTCTTT. Translated: CASSPIPFWETEAFF. J is TRBJ1-1 and V is TRBV19; unclear D gene. CDR1 is LNHDA, CDR2 SQIVND, per germline (reference sequence). This CDR3 is 15 amino acids long. Between the trimmed V and J ends, which lost 6 bases and 5 bases, there was a span of 19 bases.

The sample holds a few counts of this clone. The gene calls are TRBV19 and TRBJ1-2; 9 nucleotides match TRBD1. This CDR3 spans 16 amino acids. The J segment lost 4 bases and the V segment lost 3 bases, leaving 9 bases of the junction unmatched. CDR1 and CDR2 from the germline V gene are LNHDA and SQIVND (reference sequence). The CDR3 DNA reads TGTGCCAGTAGTATCCGGGACAGGGAAAAAATCTATGGCTACACCTTC. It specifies CASSIRDREKIYGYTF.

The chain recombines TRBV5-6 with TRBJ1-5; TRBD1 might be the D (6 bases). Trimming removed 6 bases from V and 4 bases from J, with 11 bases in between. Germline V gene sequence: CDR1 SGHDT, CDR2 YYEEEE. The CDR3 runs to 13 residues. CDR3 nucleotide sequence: TGTGCCAGCACCCGAGGGGGGAATCAGCCCCAGCATTTT. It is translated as CASTRGGNQPQHF.

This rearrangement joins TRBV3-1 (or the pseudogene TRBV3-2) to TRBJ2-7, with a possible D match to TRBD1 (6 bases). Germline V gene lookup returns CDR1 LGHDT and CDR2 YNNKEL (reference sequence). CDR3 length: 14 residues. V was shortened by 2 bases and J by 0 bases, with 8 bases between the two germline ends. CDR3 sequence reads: CASSQTGYSYEQYF. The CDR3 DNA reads TGTGCCAGCAGCCAAACAGGGTACTCCTACGAGCAGTACTTC.

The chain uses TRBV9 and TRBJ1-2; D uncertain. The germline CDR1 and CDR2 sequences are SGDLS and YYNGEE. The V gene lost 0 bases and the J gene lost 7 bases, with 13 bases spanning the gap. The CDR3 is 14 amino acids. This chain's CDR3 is CASSVEYRAGGYTF. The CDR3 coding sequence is TGTGCCAGCAGCGTAGAGTATAGGGCGGGTGGCTACACCTTC.